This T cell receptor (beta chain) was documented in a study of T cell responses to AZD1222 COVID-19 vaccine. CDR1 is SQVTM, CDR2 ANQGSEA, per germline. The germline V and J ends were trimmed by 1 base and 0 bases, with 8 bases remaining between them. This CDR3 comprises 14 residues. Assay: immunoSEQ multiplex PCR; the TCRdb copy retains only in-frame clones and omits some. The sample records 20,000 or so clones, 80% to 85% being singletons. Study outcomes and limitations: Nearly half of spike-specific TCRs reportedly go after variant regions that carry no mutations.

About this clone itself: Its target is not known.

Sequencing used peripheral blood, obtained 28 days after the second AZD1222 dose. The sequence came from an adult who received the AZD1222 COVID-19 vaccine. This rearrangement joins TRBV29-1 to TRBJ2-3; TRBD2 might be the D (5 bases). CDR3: CSVEVGVSTDTQYF. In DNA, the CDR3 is TGCAGCGTTGAAGTCGGGGTGAGCACAGATACGCAGTATTTT.